A selection of T cell receptor beta chains follows, all from one sample in a study of blood T cell repertoires in COVID-19. The assay was immunoSEQ multiplex PCR, and TCRdb's table has in-frame clones only and misses some. This table has 90,000 to 100,000 clones, around 75% appearing once. Material for sequencing was peripheral blood. Receptors originate from a man aged 65-85 years with acute or convalescent COVID-19. CDR3s include the opening cysteine and the closing phenylalanine or tryptophan. The D gene is left open where the match is weak. Part of the rows lack a size; the others show once, few, many or a class for expanded clones.

>TRBV7-3|TRBJ2-6|TRBD2|NA
CASSPRTSGRAGANVLTF
TGTGCCAGCAGCCCCAGGACTAGCGGGAGAGCTGGGGCCAACGTCCTGACTTTC
>TRBV27|TRBJ2-7|TRBD1|NA
CASTRGPPGQGAPRGPYEQYF
TGTGCCAGCACAAGAGGTCCCCCGGGACAGGGGGCGCCTCGGGGGCCCTACGAGCAGTACTTC
>TRBV14|TRBJ2-7|NA|NA
CASSPFKRAETSYEQYF
TGTGCCAGCAGCCCCTTCAAGCGCGCTGAGACCTCCTACGAGCAGTACTTC
>TRBV27|TRBJ2-7|NA|NA
CASSLRASVTYEQYF
TGTGCCAGCAGTCTTCGGGCTAGCGTCACCTACGAGCAGTACTTC
>TRBV19|TRBJ1-2|NA|NA
CASSMSGAQLVYGYTF
TGTGCCAGTAGTATGTCAGGGGCACAACTTGTTTATGGCTACACCTTC
>TRBV5-1|TRBJ1-1|TRBD1|NA
CASSSRQGNTEAFF
TGCGCCAGCAGCTCCCGACAGGGAAACACTGAAGCTTTCTTT
>TRBV6-2/TRBV6-3|TRBJ2-4|NA|NA
CASSYSGLAKNIQYF
TGTGCCAGCAGTTACAGCGGGCTAGCCAAAAACATTCAGTACTTC
>TRBV25-1|TRBJ1-3|NA|NA
CASSDGIEVNTIYF
TGTGCCAGCAGTGACGGGATCGAAGTAAACACCATATATTTT
>TRBV2|TRBJ1-6|TRBD1|NA
CASARQGDNSPLHF
TGTGCCAGCGCCCGACAGGGCGATAATTCACCCCTCCACTTT
>TRBV18|TRBJ1-1|NA|NA
CASSPQQGMNTEAFF
TGTGCCAGCTCACCACAACAGGGCATGAACACTGAAGCTTTCTTT
>TRBV30|TRBJ2-3|NA|NA
CASDSGADTQYF
TGTGCCTCAGACTCCGGCGCAGATACGCAGTATTTT
>TRBV28|TRBJ2-2|TRBD2|NA
CASMGLTSNTGELFF
TGTGCCAGCATGGGACTAACGAGTAACACCGGGGAGCTGTTTTTT
>TRBV5-4|TRBJ2-5|NA|NA
CASRPTPGVEETQYF
TGTGCCAGCAGGCCGACCCCAGGGGTAGAAGAGACCCAGTACTTC
>TRBV9|TRBJ1-1|NA|NA
CASSVGPGLMNTEAFF
TGTGCCAGCAGCGTAGGCCCGGGACTCATGAACACTGAAGCTTTCTTT
>TRBV6-5|TRBJ1-5|TRBD1|once
CASSYLTGSNQPQHF
TGTGCCAGCAGTTACCTGACAGGGTCCAATCAGCCCCAGCATTTT
>TRBV28|TRBJ1-5|TRBD1|few
CASSPGTAHSNQPQHF
TGTGCCAGCAGTCCCGGGACAGCCCATAGCAATCAGCCCCAGCATTTT
>TRBV6-5|TRBJ1-6|NA|NA
CASSYSYRVVSPLHF
TGTGCCAGCAGTTACTCGTACAGGGTCGTTTCACCCCTCCACTTT
>TRBV30|TRBJ1-2|TRBD1|NA
CAWRPGTGGVYGYTF
TGTGCCTGGCGTCCCGGGACAGGGGGAGTCTATGGCTACACCTTC
>TRBV7-2|TRBJ2-1|TRBD2|NA
CASSLSLSSGRLSYNEQFF
TGTGCCAGCAGCCTCTCCCTTTCTAGCGGGAGGCTCTCCTACAATGAGCAGTTCTTC
>TRBV18|TRBJ2-4|TRBD2|once
CASSPRTSGGNIQYF
TGTGCCAGCTCACCCAGGACTAGCGGCGGAAACATTCAGTACTTC
>TRBV6-5|TRBJ2-3|NA|NA
CASSQGNTDTQYF
TGTGCCAGCTCACAGGGAAACACAGATACGCAGTATTTT
>TRBV6-6|TRBJ1-4|TRBD1|few
CASSRQGQLPSEKLFF
TGTGCCAGCAGCCGTCAGGGACAGCTCCCCTCTGAAAAACTGTTTTTT
>TRBV7-9|TRBJ2-4|TRBD1|NA
CASSLILVDRAWAKNIQYF
TGTGCCAGCAGCTTAATCCTAGTTGACAGGGCGTGGGCCAAAAACATTCAGTACTTC
>TRBV9|TRBJ2-1|NA|NA
CASSPHLSSYNEQFF
TGTGCCAGCAGCCCGCACCTGAGCTCCTACAATGAGCAGTTCTTC
>TRBV5-4|TRBJ2-2|NA|many
CASSNAGPSTGELFF
TGTGCCAGCAGCAACGCTGGGCCATCCACCGGGGAGCTGTTTTTT
>TRBV5-4|TRBJ2-7|NA|NA
CASSPRGGGLGRNEQYF
TGTGCCAGCAGCCCGAGGGGTGGGGGACTCGGGCGTAACGAGCAGTACTTC
>TRBV6-5|TRBJ2-2|NA|once
CASRGQSTGELFF
TGTGCCAGCCGGGGACAATCCACCGGGGAGCTGTTTTTT